This TCR beta chain appears in the sequencing data of a study of blood T cell repertoires in COVID-19. Study context: From T cells, B-cell-depleted T cells, or PBMCs came the material, which was cDNA or gDNA.

Clones were sequenced by immunoSEQ multiplex PCR, and TCRdb holds only the in-frame ones, with some missing. The sample carries more than 85,000 clones, about 80% recorded once. Sequenced input: peripheral blood. The source of this sequence is a woman in her 50s with acute or convalescent COVID-19.

The CDR3 spells CASSLEAGPYEQYF. The CDR3 DNA sequence: TGTGCCAGCAGCCTGGAGGCCGGACCCTACGAGCAGTACTTC. The J gene is TRBJ2-7, the V gene TRBV7-2, with TRBD2 as a possible D gene (5 bases). The germline V and J ends were trimmed by 5 bases and 2 bases, with 13 bases remaining between them. The CDR3 extends over 14 amino acids. CDR1 and CDR2 from the germline V gene are SGHTA and FQGNSA.